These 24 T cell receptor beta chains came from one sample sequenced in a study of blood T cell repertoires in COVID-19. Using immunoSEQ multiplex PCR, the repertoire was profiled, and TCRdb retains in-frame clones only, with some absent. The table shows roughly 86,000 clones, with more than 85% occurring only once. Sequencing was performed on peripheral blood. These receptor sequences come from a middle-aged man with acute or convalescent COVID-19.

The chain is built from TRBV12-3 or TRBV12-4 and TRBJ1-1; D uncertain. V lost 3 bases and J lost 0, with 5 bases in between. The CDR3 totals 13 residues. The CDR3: CASSFSMNTEAFF. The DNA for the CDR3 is TGTGCCAGCAGTTTTTCAATGAACACTGAAGCTTTCTTT.

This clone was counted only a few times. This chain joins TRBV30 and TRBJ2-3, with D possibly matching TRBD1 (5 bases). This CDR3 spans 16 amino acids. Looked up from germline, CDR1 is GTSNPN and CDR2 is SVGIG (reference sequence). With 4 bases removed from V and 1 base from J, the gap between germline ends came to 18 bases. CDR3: CAWTGYQGPGTDTQYF. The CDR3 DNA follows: TGTGCCTGGACCGGTTATCAGGGTCCCGGCACAGATACGCAGTATTTT.

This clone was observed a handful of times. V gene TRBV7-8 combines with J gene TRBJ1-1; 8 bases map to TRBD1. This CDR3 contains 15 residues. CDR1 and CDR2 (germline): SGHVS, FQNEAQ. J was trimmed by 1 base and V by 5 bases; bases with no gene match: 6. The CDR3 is CASSGDRRTNTEAFF. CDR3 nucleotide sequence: TGTGCCAGCAGCGGGGACAGGAGGACGAACACTGAAGCTTTCTTT. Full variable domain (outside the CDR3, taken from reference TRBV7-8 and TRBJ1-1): GAGVSQSPRYKVAKRGQDVALRCDPISGHVSLFWYQQALGQGPEFLTYFQNEAQLDKSGLPSDRFFAERPEGSVSTLKIQRTQQEDSAVYLCASSGDRRTNTEAFFGQGTRLTVV.

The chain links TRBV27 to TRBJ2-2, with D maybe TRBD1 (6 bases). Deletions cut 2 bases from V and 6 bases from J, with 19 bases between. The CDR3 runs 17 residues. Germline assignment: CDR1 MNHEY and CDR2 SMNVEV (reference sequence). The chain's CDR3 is CASSLGSLTGSPGELFF. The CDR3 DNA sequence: TGTGCCAGCAGTTTAGGAAGCCTCACAGGGTCCCCCGGGGAGCTGTTTTTT.

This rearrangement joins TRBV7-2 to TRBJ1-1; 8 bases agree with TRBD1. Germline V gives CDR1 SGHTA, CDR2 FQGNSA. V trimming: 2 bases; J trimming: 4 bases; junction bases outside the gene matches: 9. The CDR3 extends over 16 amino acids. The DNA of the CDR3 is TGTGCCAGCAGCTTAATGACAGGGGCGTTAAGCACTGAAGCTTTCTTT. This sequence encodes CASSLMTGALSTEAFF.

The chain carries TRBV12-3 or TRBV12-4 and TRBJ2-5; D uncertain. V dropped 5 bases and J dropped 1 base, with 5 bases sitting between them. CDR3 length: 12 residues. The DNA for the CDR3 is TGTGCCAGCAGTCGCGCCCAAGAGACCCAGTACTTC. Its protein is CASSRAQETQYF.

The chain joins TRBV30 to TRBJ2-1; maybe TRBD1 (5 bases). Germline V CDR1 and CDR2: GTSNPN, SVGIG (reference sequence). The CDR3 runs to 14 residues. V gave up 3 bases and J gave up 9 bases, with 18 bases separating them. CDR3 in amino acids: CAWSYPRLDSEQFF. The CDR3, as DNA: TGTGCCTGGAGCTACCCACGCCTAGACAGTGAGCAGTTCTTC.

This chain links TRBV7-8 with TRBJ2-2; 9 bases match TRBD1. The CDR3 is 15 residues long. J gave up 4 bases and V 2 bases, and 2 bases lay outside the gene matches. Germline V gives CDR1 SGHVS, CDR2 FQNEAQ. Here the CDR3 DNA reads TGTGCCAGCAGCTTATTGACAGGGGGCACCGGGGAGCTGTTTTTT. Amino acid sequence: CASSLLTGGTGELFF.

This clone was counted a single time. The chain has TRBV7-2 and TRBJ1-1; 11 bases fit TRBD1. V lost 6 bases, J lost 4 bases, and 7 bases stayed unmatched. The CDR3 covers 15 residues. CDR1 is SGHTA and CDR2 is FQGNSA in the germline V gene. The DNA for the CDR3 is TGTGCCAGCAGGCCGGGACAGGGGGGATCCACTGAAGCTTTCTTT. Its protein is CASRPGQGGSTEAFF.

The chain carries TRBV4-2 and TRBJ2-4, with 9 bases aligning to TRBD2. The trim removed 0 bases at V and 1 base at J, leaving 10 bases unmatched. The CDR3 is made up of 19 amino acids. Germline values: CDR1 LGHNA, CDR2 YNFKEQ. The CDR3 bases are TGTGCCAGCAGCCAAGATACGGCGGGAGGGCAGGGGGCCAAAAACATTCAGTACTTC. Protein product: CASSQDTAGGQGAKNIQYF.

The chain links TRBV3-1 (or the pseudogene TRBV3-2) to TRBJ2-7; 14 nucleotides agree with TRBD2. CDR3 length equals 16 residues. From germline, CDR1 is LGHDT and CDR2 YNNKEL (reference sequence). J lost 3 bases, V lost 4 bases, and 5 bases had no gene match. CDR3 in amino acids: CASSPTGLAGVYEQYF. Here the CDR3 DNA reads TGTGCCAGCAGCCCTACGGGACTAGCGGGGGTCTACGAGCAGTACTTC.

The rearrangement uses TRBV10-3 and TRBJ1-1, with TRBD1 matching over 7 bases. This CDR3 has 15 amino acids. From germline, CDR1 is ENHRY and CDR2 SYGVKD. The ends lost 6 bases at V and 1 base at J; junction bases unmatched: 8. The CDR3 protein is CAISAADRANTEAFF. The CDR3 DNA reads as TGTGCCATCAGCGCCGCCGACAGGGCGAACACTGAAGCTTTCTTT.

CDR3 nucleotide sequence: TGTGCCAGCAGCTTGGTCGGCGGTGAAGCTTTCTTT. Translation: CASSLVGGEAFF. The V and J genes are TRBV5-6 and TRBJ1-1; D is unresolved. Germline CDR1 is SGHDT and CDR2 is YYEEEE. This CDR3 is built from 12 residues. Trimming cost V 0 bases and J 7 bases, with 7 bases left between them.

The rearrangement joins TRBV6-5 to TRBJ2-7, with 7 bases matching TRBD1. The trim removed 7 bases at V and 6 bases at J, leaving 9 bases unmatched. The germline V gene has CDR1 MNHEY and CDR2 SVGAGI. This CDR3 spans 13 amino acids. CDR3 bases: TGTGCCAGCACAAAGACAGGGTCCGGCGAGCAGTACTTC. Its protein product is CASTKTGSGEQYF.

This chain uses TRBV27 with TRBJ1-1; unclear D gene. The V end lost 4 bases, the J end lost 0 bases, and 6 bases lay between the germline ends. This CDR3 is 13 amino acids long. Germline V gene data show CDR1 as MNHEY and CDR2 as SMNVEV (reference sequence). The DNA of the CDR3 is TGTGCCAGCAGTTACGGGGTGAACACTGAAGCTTTCTTT. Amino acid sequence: CASSYGVNTEAFF.

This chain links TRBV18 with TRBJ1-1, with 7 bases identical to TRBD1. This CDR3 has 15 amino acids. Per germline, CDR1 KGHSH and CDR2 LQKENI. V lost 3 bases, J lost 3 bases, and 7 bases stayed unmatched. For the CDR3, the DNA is TGTGCCAGCTCACCTCGACAGGGATTTTACACTGAAGCTTTCTTT. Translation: CASSPRQGFYTEAFF.

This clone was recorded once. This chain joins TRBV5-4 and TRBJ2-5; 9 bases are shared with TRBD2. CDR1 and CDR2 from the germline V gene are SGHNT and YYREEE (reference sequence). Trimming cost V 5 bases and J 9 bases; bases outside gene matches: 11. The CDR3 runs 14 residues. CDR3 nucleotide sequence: TGTGCCAGCAGGGTGACTAGCGGCCACGGGGCCCAGTACTTC. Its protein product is CASRVTSGHGAQYF. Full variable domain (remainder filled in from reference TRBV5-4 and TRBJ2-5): ETGVTQSPTHLIKTRGQQVTLRCSSQSGHNTVSWYQQALGQGPQFIFQYYREEENGRGNFPPRFSGLQFPNYSSELNVNALELDDSALYLCASRVTSGHGAQYFGPGTRLLVL.

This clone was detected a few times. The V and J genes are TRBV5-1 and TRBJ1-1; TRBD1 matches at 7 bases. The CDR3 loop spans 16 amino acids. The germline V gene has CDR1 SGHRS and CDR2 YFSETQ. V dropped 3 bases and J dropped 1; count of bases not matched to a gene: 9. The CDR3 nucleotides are TGCGCCAGCAGCTCCGGAGTGAACAGGGGGAACACTGAAGCTTTCTTT. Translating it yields CASSSGVNRGNTEAFF. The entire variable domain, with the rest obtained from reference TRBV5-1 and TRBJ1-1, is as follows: KAGVTQTPRYLIKTRGQQVTLSCSPISGHRSVSWYQQTPGQGLQFLFEYFSETQRNKGNFPGRFSGRQFSNSRSEMNVSTLELGDSALYLCASSSGVNRGNTEAFFGQGTRLTVV.

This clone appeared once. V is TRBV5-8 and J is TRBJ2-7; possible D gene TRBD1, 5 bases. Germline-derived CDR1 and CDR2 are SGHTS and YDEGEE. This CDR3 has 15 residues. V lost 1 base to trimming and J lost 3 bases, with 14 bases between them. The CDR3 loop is CASSLFRQLNYEQYF. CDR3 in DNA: TGTGCCAGCAGCTTGTTCCGACAGTTAAACTACGAGCAGTACTTC.

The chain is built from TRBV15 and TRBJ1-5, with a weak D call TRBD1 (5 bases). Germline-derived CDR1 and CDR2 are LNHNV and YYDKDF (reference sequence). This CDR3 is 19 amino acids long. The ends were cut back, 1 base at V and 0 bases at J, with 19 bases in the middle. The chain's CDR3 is CATSRALTRGGNSNQPQHF. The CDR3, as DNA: TGTGCCACCAGCAGAGCGCTAACAAGGGGAGGAAATAGCAATCAGCCCCAGCATTTT.

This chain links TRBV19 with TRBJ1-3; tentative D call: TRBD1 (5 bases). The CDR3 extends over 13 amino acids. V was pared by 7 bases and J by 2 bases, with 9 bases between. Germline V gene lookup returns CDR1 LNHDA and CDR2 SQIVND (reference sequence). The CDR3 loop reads CASNRTPGNTIYF. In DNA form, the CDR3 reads TGTGCCAGTAATAGGACACCTGGAAACACCATATATTTT.

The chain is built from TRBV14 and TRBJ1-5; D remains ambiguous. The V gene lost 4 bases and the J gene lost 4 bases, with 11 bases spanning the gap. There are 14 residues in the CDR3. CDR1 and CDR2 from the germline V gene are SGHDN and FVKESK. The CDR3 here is CASSPGGGNQPQHF. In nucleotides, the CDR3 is TGTGCCAGCAGCCCTGGAGGAGGTAATCAGCCCCAGCATTTT.

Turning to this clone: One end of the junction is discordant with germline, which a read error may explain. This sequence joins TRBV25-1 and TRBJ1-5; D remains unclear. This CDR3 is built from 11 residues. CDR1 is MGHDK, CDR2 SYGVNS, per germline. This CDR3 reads CASNESGIQHF. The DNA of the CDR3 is TGTGCCAGCAATGAATCGGGGATTCAGCATTTT.

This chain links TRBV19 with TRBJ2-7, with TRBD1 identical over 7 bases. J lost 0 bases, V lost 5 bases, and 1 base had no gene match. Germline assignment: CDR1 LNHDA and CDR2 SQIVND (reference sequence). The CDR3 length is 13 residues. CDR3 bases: TGTGCCAGTAGTCGACAGGGCTCCTACGAGCAGTACTTC. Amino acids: CASSRQGSYEQYF.